These 25 T cell receptor beta chains were all obtained from the same sample, sequenced in a study of graft-versus-host responses after intestinal transplantation. Sequenced by immunoSEQ multiplex PCR; TCRdb stores in-frame clones only, minus some. Of about 73,000 clones listed, about 90% were seen once; the top ten hold 3.5% to 5%. These receptors' antigens are unknown. Sample: unstimulated CD8+ T cells sorted from spleen or lymph node cells, taken before transplant. The source of these receptors is a human donor who was the organ donor for an intestinal transplant.

The chain combines TRBV30 with TRBJ1-6, with a weak D call TRBD1 (6 bases). Per germline, CDR1 GTSNPN and CDR2 SVGIG (reference sequence). The V gene lost 0 bases and the J gene lost 9 bases, with 9 bases spanning the gap. This CDR3 comprises 13 residues. CDR3 sequence reads: CAWSVGGASPLHF. The CDR3 DNA reads TGTGCCTGGAGTGTAGGGGGGGCTTCACCCCTCCACTTT.

This chain joins TRBV4-3 and TRBJ1-1; D uncertain. The germline V gene encodes CDR1 LGHNA and CDR2 YSLEER. The CDR3 contains 14 residues. Trimming cost V 3 bases and J 1 base, with 9 bases left between them. CDR3 nucleotide sequence: TGCGCCAGCAGCCACGATGTGCGGAACACTGAAGCTTTCTTT. Encoded protein: CASSHDVRNTEAFF.

The V and J genes are TRBV19 and TRBJ2-1; weak D call: TRBD2 (7 bases). Trimming took off 6 bases at V and 8 bases at J, with 14 bases between the two ends. Looked up from germline, CDR1 is LNHDA and CDR2 is SQIVND (reference sequence). The CDR3 covers 13 residues. The CDR3 DNA sequence: TGTGCCAGTAGGATCGGGGGGCTAGATGAGCAGTTCTTC. Protein product: CASRIGGLDEQFF.

This chain joins TRBV6-1 and TRBJ1-5; D ambiguous. The CDR3 length is 13 residues. V was cut by 1 base and J by 5 bases, with 6 bases left in between. Germline CDR1 reads MNHNS; CDR2 reads SASEGT. For the CDR3, the DNA is TGTGCCAGCAGTGAAGAAAGCTATCAGCCCCAGCATTTT. As protein: CASSEESYQPQHF.

This clone was recorded a few times. The chain carries TRBV7-9 and TRBJ2-7, with 11 bases that match TRBD1. The CDR3 is 16 amino acids. With 4 bases clipped from V and 3 bases from J, the junction kept 8 bases outside the gene matches. Germline values: CDR1 SEHNR, CDR2 FQNEAQ (reference sequence). The CDR3 region is CASSSSPGTGGYEQYV. CDR3 sequence (DNA): TGTGCCAGCAGCTCTTCCCCGGGGACAGGGGGCTACGAGCAGTACGTC.

This clone has just a few counts. The gene calls are TRBV4-3 and TRBJ1-6; no clear D. Deletions cut 1 base from V and 7 bases from J, with 14 bases between. The CDR3 has 16 amino acids. The germline gives CDR1 LGHNA, CDR2 YSLEER. Written as DNA, the CDR3 is TGCGCCAGCAGCCAAGCTCCCGGAGGTCCCAATTCACCCCTCCACTTT. Its protein product is CASSQAPGGPNSPLHF.

The chain employs TRBV28 and TRBJ2-7, with TRBD1 identical over 9 bases. This CDR3 has 16 amino acids. Losses at the gene ends were 1 base for V and 2 bases for J; bases not matched to a gene: 6. Looked up from germline, CDR1 is MDHEN and CDR2 is SYDVKM. This CDR3 is CASSLSGTGGTYEQYV. The CDR3 DNA follows: TGTGCCAGCAGTTTATCAGGTACAGGGGGCACCTACGAGCAGTACGTC.

The chain joins TRBV13 to TRBJ2-5; 8 positions match TRBD2. Per germline, CDR1 PRHDT and CDR2 FYEKMQ (reference sequence). The CDR3 loop spans 16 amino acids. V shed 1 base, J shed 4 bases, and the junction held 8 bases outside the gene matches. Here the CDR3 reads CASSLDSGGFLETQYF. In nucleotides, the CDR3 is TGTGCCAGCAGCTTAGACAGCGGGGGTTTTCTAGAGACCCAGTACTTC.

The rearrangement links TRBV6-1 to TRBJ2-7; possibly TRBD1 for D (5 bases). The CDR3 is 17 amino acids. Germline CDR1 reads MNHNS; CDR2 reads SASEGT. V lost 4 bases, J lost 3 bases, and 22 bases lay in between. The CDR3 region has the DNA TGTGCCAGCAGTGCCACTTGGGTGCGACAGAGCTTCTACGAGCAGTACGTC. This codes for CASSATWVRQSFYEQYV.

This chain connects TRBV25-1 to TRBJ1-5; 8 bases match TRBD1. J lost 4 bases, V lost 1 base, and 6 bases had no gene match. This CDR3 contains 16 residues. Germline CDR1 and CDR2: MGHDK and SYGVNS. The CDR3 here is CASSESVGQGNQPQHF. CDR3 nucleotide sequence: TGTGCCAGCAGTGAATCCGTCGGACAGGGAAATCAGCCCCAGCATTTT.

Concerning this clone: Other DNA sequences of this sample code for an identical CDR3. In nucleotides, the CDR3 is TGTGCCAGCGGGGGAGGGCAAGAGACCCAGTACTTC. This gives the protein CASGGGQETQYF. V is TRBV25-1 and J is TRBJ2-5, with 7 bases identical to TRBD2. The CDR3 loop spans 12 amino acids. The V segment lost 8 bases and the J segment 2 bases; nucleotides outside the gene matches: 2. The V gene's germline CDR1 is MGHDK and CDR2 SYGVNS.

This clone was detected only once. The CDR3 here is CASTGGQYNSPLHF. The CDR3 DNA is TGTGCCAGCACCGGGGGGCAATATAATTCACCCCTCCACTTT. This chain uses TRBV2 with TRBJ1-6; D perhaps matches TRBD1 (6 bases). Germline CDR1 and CDR2: SNHLY and FYNNEI. This CDR3 region has 14 residues. V lost 7 bases and J 4 bases, leaving 11 bases between the germline ends.

The genes are TRBV5-1 and TRBJ2-5, with 10 nucleotides matching TRBD1. V trimming: 3 bases; J trimming: 3 bases; junction bases outside the gene matches: 8. Looked up from germline, CDR1 is SGHRS and CDR2 is YFSETQ. The CDR3 spans 16 residues. CDR3: CASSSPGQGKEETQYF. The CDR3 nucleotides read TGCGCCAGCAGCTCCCCGGGACAGGGGAAAGAAGAGACCCAGTACTTC.

The V and J genes are TRBV4-3 and TRBJ2-2, with unresolved D. CDR3 length equals 13 residues. V gave up 4 bases and J gave up 5 bases, with 8 bases separating them. Germline-derived CDR1 and CDR2 are LGHNA and YSLEER. DNA of the CDR3: TGCGCCAGCAGCCTCCTAGAAACCGGGGAGCTGTTTTTT. Residues: CASSLLETGELFF.

The chain employs TRBV30 and TRBJ2-2; tentatively, D is TRBD2 (5 bases). V was cut by 1 base and J by 3 bases, with 12 bases left in between. Germline values: CDR1 GTSNPN, CDR2 SVGIG (reference sequence). The CDR3 contains 15 residues. CDR3 DNA: TGTGCCTGGAGTGGGGTAGCGTCGGACACCGGGGAGCTGTTTTTT. Translating gives CAWSGVASDTGELFF.

The genes are TRBV7-6 and TRBJ2-1, with 12 bases matching TRBD2. Germline V CDR1 and CDR2: SGHVS, FNYEAQ. The CDR3 is 15 residues long. V lost 5 bases, J lost 8 bases, and 7 bases stayed unmatched. The CDR3 DNA is TGTGCCAGCAGCAACCTAGCGGGGGGGCTAGATGAGCAGTTCTTC. Translated, it gives CASSNLAGGLDEQFF.

This clone was seen once. This CDR3 is CASSPPGTGPGELFF. For the CDR3, the DNA is TGTGCCAGCTCACCACCCGGGACAGGGCCCGGGGAGCTGTTTTTT. The rearrangement links TRBV18 to TRBJ2-2; 9 positions match TRBD1. The J segment lost 6 bases and the V segment lost 0 bases, leaving 2 bases of the junction unmatched. The length of the CDR3 is 15 residues. CDR1 is KGHSH, CDR2 LQKENI, per germline.

The gene calls are TRBV4-2 and TRBJ1-4, with D tentatively TRBD1 (6 bases). The germline CDR1 and CDR2 sequences are LGHNA and YNFKEQ. Trimming removed 2 bases from V and 14 bases from J, with 12 bases in between. This CDR3 has 12 amino acids. CDR3 loop: CASSQTQGWLFF. The CDR3, as DNA: TGTGCCAGCAGCCAAACACAGGGTTGGCTGTTTTTT.

The chain combines TRBV6-4 with TRBJ2-5; D is possibly TRBD1 (8 bases). Germline V gene data show CDR1 as MRHNA and CDR2 as SNTAGT. This CDR3 contains 15 residues. Trimming pared 3 bases from V and 2 bases from J, leaving 13 bases between. CDR3 in amino acids: CASSEQGGGQETQYF. The CDR3 DNA sequence: TGTGCCAGCAGTGAACAGGGGGGGGGACAAGAGACCCAGTACTTC.

The chain carries TRBV7-2 and TRBJ2-2; TRBD2 aligns across 7 bases. Germline V lookup: CDR1 SGHTA, CDR2 FQGNSA. V was pared by 4 bases and J by 2 bases, with 1 base of the junction left unmatched. This CDR3 is 14 amino acids long. CDR3 protein: CASSWGLNTGELFF. The CDR3 region has the DNA TGTGCCAGCAGCTGGGGACTAAACACCGGGGAGCTGTTTTTT.

This clone was picked up a small number of times. The chain employs TRBV6-6 and TRBJ1-1, with TRBD1 as a possible D gene (6 bases). CDR1 and CDR2 from the germline V gene are MNHNY and SVGAGI (reference sequence). V dropped 7 bases and J dropped 0 bases, with 12 bases sitting between them. The length of the CDR3 is 14 residues. CDR3 sequence reads: CASTRTELNTEAFF. The CDR3 coding sequence is TGTGCCAGCACAAGGACAGAATTGAACACTGAAGCTTTCTTT.

The chain carries TRBV30 and TRBJ1-4, with D hard to call. Between the trimmed V and J ends, which lost 5 bases and 5 bases, there was a span of 12 bases. The germline V gene encodes CDR1 GTSNPN and CDR2 SVGIG (reference sequence). CDR3 length: 13 amino acids. The CDR3 sequence is CAWGYSNNEKLFF. The CDR3 region has the DNA TGTGCCTGGGGATACAGTAACAATGAAAAACTGTTTTTT.

The chain couples TRBV6-5 to TRBJ2-1; 10 nucleotides match TRBD1. The V gene's germline CDR1 is MNHEY and CDR2 SVGAGI. The CDR3 is made up of 13 amino acids. With V trimmed by 6 bases and J by 8 bases, 4 bases remained unmatched. CDR3 bases: TGTGCCAGCAGAAGACAGGGGGCTCATGAGCAGTTCTTC. It is translated as CASRRQGAHEQFF.

About this clone itself: One end of the junction varies from germline; a read error may be responsible. The V and J genes are TRBV2 and TRBJ1-6; tentative D call: TRBD1 (5 bases). This CDR3 region has 15 residues. Germline assignment: CDR1 SNHLY and CDR2 FYNNEI. CDR3 protein: CASSEEGQDNSPLHF. In nucleotides, the CDR3 is TGTGCCAGCAGCGAAGAGGGGCAAGATAATTCACCCCTCCACTTT.

The chain uses TRBV5-1 and TRBJ1-1; 8 bases fit TRBD1. The CDR3 covers 15 residues. The ends lost 2 bases at V and 3 bases at J; junction bases unmatched: 6. Germline V gene lookup returns CDR1 SGHRS and CDR2 YFSETQ. The CDR3 DNA is TGCGCCAGCAGCTTACAGGGGGTATTGTACACTGAAGCTTTCTTT. Protein: CASSLQGVLYTEAFF.